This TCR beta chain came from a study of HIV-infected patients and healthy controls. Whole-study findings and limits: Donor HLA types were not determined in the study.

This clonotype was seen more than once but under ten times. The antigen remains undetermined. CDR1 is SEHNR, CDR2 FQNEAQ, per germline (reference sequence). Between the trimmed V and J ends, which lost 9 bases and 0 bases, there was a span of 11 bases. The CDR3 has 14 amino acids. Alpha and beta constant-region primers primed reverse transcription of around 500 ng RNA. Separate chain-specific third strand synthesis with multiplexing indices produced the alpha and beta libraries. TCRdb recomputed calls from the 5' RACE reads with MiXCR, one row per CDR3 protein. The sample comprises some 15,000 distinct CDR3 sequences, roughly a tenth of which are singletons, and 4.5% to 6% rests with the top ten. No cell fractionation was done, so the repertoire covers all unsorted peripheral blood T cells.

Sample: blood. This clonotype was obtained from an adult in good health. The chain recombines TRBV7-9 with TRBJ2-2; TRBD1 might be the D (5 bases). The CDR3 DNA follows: TGTGCCAGAGTGGGGCAGCCGAACACCGGGGAGCTGTTTTTT. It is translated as CARVGQPNTGELFF.